These 21 T cell receptor beta chains were all obtained from the same sample, sequenced in a study of beta chain features in type 1 diabetes. All of the isolated RNA was reverse transcribed, so expressed TCRB transcripts were sequenced. Only in-frame clones appear in the TCRdb table, and some are missing; sequencing was by immunoSEQ multiplex PCR. The sample lists 810,000 or so clones; roughly a sixth were seen once. Material: naive CD4+ T cells from blood. The receptors were sampled from a woman aged 18-29 years in good health.

This clone has just a few counts. V gene TRBV5-1 combines with J gene TRBJ2-2; a weak D match, TRBD2 (7 bases). V dropped 1 base and J dropped 0 bases, with 16 bases sitting between them. The CDR3 sequence is 18 residues long. The V gene's germline CDR1 is SGHRS and CDR2 YFSETQ. This CDR3 is CASSLPAGALSNTGELFF. CDR3 bases: TGCGCCAGCAGCTTGCCGGCGGGGGCCCTCTCGAACACCGGGGAGCTGTTTTTT.

This clone was counted at least ten times. The chain is built from TRBV21-1 and TRBJ1-2. TRBV21-1 is recorded as a pseudogene. CDR3 length: 17 residues. The CDR3 sequence: CASSKWGILSRDYGYTF. CDR3 sequence (DNA): TGTGCCAGCAGCAAGTGGGGGATCTTGTCTCGTGACTATGGCTACACCTTC.

In its sample, this clone was seen a few times. The J gene is TRBJ2-1, the V gene TRBV7-8; TRBD2 agrees at 8 bases. CDR1 SGHVS and CDR2 FQNEAQ come from the germline V gene. V was clipped by 5 bases and J by 7 bases; unmatched bases: 10. The CDR3 runs to 15 residues. The CDR3 sequence is CASSPPGLGVNEQFF. CDR3 bases: TGTGCCAGCAGCCCTCCGGGACTAGGAGTAAATGAGCAGTTCTTC.

This clone was observed a handful of times. The chain links TRBV11-2 to TRBJ2-1; 7 positions agree with TRBD2. This CDR3 spans 14 amino acids. V lost 7 bases, J lost 4 bases, and 7 bases stayed unmatched. CDR1 and CDR2 (germline): SGHAT, FQNNGV. The CDR3 DNA sequence: TGTGCCAGCACGCAGCGGGACCGATACAATGAGCAGTTCTTC. Its translation: CASTQRDRYNEQFF.

This clone was found a few times. This chain uses TRBV7-3 with TRBJ2-5, with D uncertain. The CDR3 contains 13 residues. Germline CDR1 reads SGHTA; CDR2 reads FQGTGA. Trimming removed 8 bases from V and 1 base from J, with 11 bases in between. CDR3 sequence reads: CASAPGPQETQYF. The CDR3 coding sequence is TGTGCCAGCGCTCCCGGGCCCCAAGAGACCCAGTACTTC.

There are a few counts of this clone. Other DNA sequences in this specimen translate into the identical CDR3. V and J are TRBV28 and TRBJ2-5; D gene uncertain. Per germline, CDR1 MDHEN and CDR2 SYDVKM. V lost 6 bases, J lost 0 bases, and 5 bases lay in between. The length of the CDR3 is 12 residues. For the CDR3, the DNA is TGTGCCAGCAGCTTGGACCAAGAGACCCAGTACTTC. It encodes CASSLDQETQYF.

The V and J genes are TRBV7-8 and TRBJ2-7; 8 positions match TRBD2. Germline lookup yields CDR1 SGHVS and CDR2 FQNEAQ. Unmatched junction bases numbered 16, after V lost 5 bases and J lost 7 bases. This CDR3 comprises 16 residues. Written as DNA, the CDR3 is TGTGCCAGCAGCGCAGCGGCGGGAGGACCACTACGGGAGCAGTACTTC. It yields the protein CASSAAAGGPLREQYF.

The genes are TRBV6-6 and TRBJ2-2; D is unresolved. The CDR3 runs 11 residues. V lost 10 bases and J lost 8, with 11 bases in between. The germline gives CDR1 MNHNY, CDR2 SVGAGI (reference sequence). The DNA of the CDR3 is TGTGCCATCTCTTCCGTAGGGGAGCTGTTTTTT. Translation gives CAISSVGELFF.

This chain connects TRBV6-6 to TRBJ1-2; D gene uncertain. Trimming shortened V by 6 bases and J by 2 bases, and 4 bases separated the two germline ends. Per germline, CDR1 MNHNY and CDR2 SVGAGI (reference sequence). The CDR3 sequence is 11 residues long. The CDR3 DNA follows: TGTGCCAGCAGAGGAAACTATGGCTACACCTTC. Its protein is CASRGNYGYTF.

The chain joins TRBV6-6 to TRBJ2-7, with 8 positions matching TRBD1. There are 14 residues in the CDR3. V trimming: 5 bases; J trimming: 6 bases; junction bases outside the gene matches: 9. Germline CDR1 MNHNY, CDR2 SVGAGI (reference sequence). This CDR3 reads CASSPLTGGIEQYF. The CDR3 DNA is TGTGCCAGCAGTCCCCTAACAGGGGGGATCGAGCAGTACTTC.

This chain connects TRBV18 to TRBJ1-1; the D gene is possibly TRBD1 (5 bases). V was shortened by 0 bases and J by 6 bases, with 14 bases between the two germline ends. This CDR3 contains 15 residues. CDR1 and CDR2 (germline): KGHSH, LQKENI. CDR3 amino acids: CASSPPSTLGAEAFF. CDR3 DNA: TGTGCCAGCTCACCACCGAGCACTTTGGGGGCTGAAGCTTTCTTT.

The chain recombines TRBV7-2 with TRBJ2-7, with 8 bases lining up with TRBD2. Losses at the gene ends were 3 bases for V and 2 bases for J; bases not matched to a gene: 6. The germline gives CDR1 SGHTA, CDR2 FQGNSA. The CDR3 runs to 15 residues. Written as DNA, the CDR3 is TGTGCCAGCAGCTTCTCTTCGGGAGGGCCCTACGAGCAGTACTTC. Encoded protein: CASSFSSGGPYEQYF.

This clone was detected a few times. At one boundary the junction diverges from the germline segment, which might be a read error. The chain is built from TRBV20-1 and TRBJ1-4; D unclear. This CDR3 has 10 residues. CDR1 and CDR2 from the germline V gene are DFQATT and SNEGSKA (reference sequence). This CDR3 reads CSATLNGRIF. In DNA, the CDR3 is TGCAGTGCTACCCTGAATGGCAGAATTTTT.

This CDR3 is CASSGLSGGNQPQHF. For the CDR3, the DNA is TGTGCCAGCAGCGGACTGTCGGGGGGCAATCAGCCCCAGCATTTT. V usage is TRBV7-2 and J usage is TRBJ1-5, with D possibly TRBD1 on 5 matching bases. The CDR3 contains 15 residues. The germline V gene encodes CDR1 SGHTA and CDR2 FQGNSA. V was cut by 5 bases and J by 2 bases, with 13 bases left in between.

This clone has more than one count but fewer than ten. The rearrangement links TRBV4-3 to TRBJ1-2, with D unresolved. Trimming pared 0 bases from V and 6 bases from J, leaving 5 bases between. Germline assignment: CDR1 LGHNA and CDR2 YSLEER. The CDR3 sequence is 12 residues long. This CDR3 is CASSQEGDGYTF. In nucleotides, the CDR3 is TGCGCCAGCAGCCAAGAAGGTGATGGCTACACCTTC.

This clone was observed a few times. The chain uses TRBV4-2 and TRBJ2-7, with 8 bases lining up with TRBD2. V was clipped by 4 bases and J by 1 base; unmatched bases: 3. Per germline, CDR1 LGHNA and CDR2 YNFKEQ. There are 14 residues in the CDR3. The CDR3: CASSRSSGSYEQYF. The CDR3 DNA sequence: TGTGCCAGCAGCCGCTCTAGCGGGTCCTACGAGCAGTACTTC.

This clone has only a few counts. The sample has other DNA sequences that encode this CDR3 too. This sequence joins TRBV19 and TRBJ2-5, with 12 bases that match TRBD2. There are 15 residues in the CDR3. V trimming: 3 bases; J trimming: 2 bases; junction bases outside the gene matches: 1. Germline CDR1 is LNHDA and CDR2 is SQIVND (reference sequence). CDR3 nucleotide sequence: TGTGCCAGTAGTATCGGGACTAGCGGGCAAGAGACCCAGTACTTC. As protein: CASSIGTSGQETQYF.

V and J are TRBV14 and TRBJ2-3, with 9 bases identical to TRBD1. Germline CDR1 and CDR2: SGHDN and FVKESK. Trimming removed 4 bases from V and 7 bases from J; junction bases left unmatched: 15. The length of the CDR3 is 17 residues. The CDR3 DNA follows: TGTGCCAGCAGCCTCGGGACAGGGATTGGGGCCGCGCATACGCAGTATTTT. Amino acids: CASSLGTGIGAAHTQYF.

The chain has TRBV6-5 and TRBJ1-2, with 8 bases fitting TRBD1. In germline, CDR1 is MNHEY, CDR2 SVGAGI. CDR3 size: 14 residues. J was trimmed by 4 bases and V by 7 bases; bases with no gene match: 8. The CDR3 protein is CASTATGTGYGYTF. In DNA, the CDR3 is TGTGCCAGCACCGCGACCGGGACAGGCTATGGCTACACCTTC.

The rearrangement links TRBV7-9 to TRBJ1-1; D is undetermined. Germline-derived CDR1 and CDR2 are SEHNR and FQNEAQ (reference sequence). CDR3 length equals 17 residues. The germline V and J ends were trimmed by 2 bases and 1 base, with 17 bases remaining between them. CDR3 DNA: TGTGCCAGCAGCTTAACTCTCCTCGACGGAAGGAACACTGAAGCTTTCTTT. Translation: CASSLTLLDGRNTEAFF.

This clone showed up just a few times. The V gene is TRBV5-1, the J gene TRBJ2-1; TRBD2 aligns across 14 bases. Germline lookup yields CDR1 SGHRS and CDR2 YFSETQ. This CDR3 is built from 14 residues. V lost 6 bases to trimming and J lost 8 bases; unmatched junction nucleotides: 4. This CDR3 reads CASKGLAGVDEQFF. The CDR3 DNA follows: TGCGCCAGCAAGGGACTAGCGGGAGTCGATGAGCAGTTCTTC.